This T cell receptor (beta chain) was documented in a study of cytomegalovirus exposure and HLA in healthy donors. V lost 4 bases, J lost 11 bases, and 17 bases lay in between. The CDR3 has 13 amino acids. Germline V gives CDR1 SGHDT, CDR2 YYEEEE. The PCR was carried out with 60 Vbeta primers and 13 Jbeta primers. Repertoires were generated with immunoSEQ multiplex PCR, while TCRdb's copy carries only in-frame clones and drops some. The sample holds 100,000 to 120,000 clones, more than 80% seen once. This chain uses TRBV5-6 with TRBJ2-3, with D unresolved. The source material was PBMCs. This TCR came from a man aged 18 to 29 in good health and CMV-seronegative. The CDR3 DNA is TGTGCCAGCAGCGTAAATCCCGGTAATTGGCAGTATTTT. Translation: CASSVNPGNWQYF.